A selection of T cell receptor beta chains follows, all from one sample in a study of OX40 agonist ivuxolimab in advanced cancers. Clones were read by immunoSEQ multiplex PCR, and TCRdb kept only the in-frame ones, dropping some. This sample has 45,000 to 55,000 clones, with 81% found just once. The sample was CD4+ or CD8+ T cells sorted from blood, taken in a trial of the OX40 agonist ivuxolimab. The source is an adult with an advanced solid tumor such as melanoma, head and neck, liver or kidney cancer. Both conserved end residues are part of each CDR3.

j_gene,len,v_gene,CDR3aa
TRBJ2-1,15,TRBV27,CASSSWTGARDEQFF
TRBJ1-1,13,TRBV5-1,CASSLSLNTEAFF
TRBJ2-7,14,TRBV5-1,CASSTTGLPYEQYF
TRBJ1-1,14,TRBV4-2,CASSQEGGSTEAFF
TRBJ2-1,15,TRBV5-6,CASSSGLAGVNEQFF
TRBJ1-5,17,TRBV28,CASSLRVGGLGNQPQHF
TRBJ1-6,14,TRBV6-6,CASSLGTGGQPLHF
TRBJ1-2,15,TRBV7-2,CASTNGAFPNYGYTF
TRBJ2-3,17,TRBV29-1,CSVVLWEIRGRTDTQYF
TRBJ1-1,15,TRBV9,CASSVTGASNTEAFF
TRBJ1-6,14,TRBV6-1,CASSGTGSGSPLHF
TRBJ2-1,17,TRBV13,CASSPRLAGFPYNEQFF
TRBJ2-7,13,TRBV9,CASSVGLVGEQYF
TRBJ1-1,15,TRBV7-9,CASSSLRQGLTEAFF
TRBJ1-5,15,TRBV4-1,CASSQDRLGGQPQHF
TRBJ1-1,15,TRBV5-1,CASSLSIVGNTEAFF
TRBJ1-5,14,TRBV19,CASSILDRSEPQHF
TRBJ1-2,14,TRBV4-1,CASSVIGVTYGYTF
TRBJ2-2,15,TRBV27,CASSLGTSGTGELFF
TRBJ2-5,14,TRBV27,CASSLSSGRETQYF
TRBJ1-6,15,TRBV9,CASSPSTAGNSPLHF
TRBJ1-5,12,TRBV19,CASSTYNQPQHF
TRBJ2-1,14,TRBV19,CASRAGGPYNEQFF
TRBJ1-1,13,TRBV4-3,CASSQVFGTEAFF
TRBJ1-1,14,TRBV5-4,CASSLSDLNTEAFF
TRBJ2-2,14,TRBV7-8,CASSSAANTGELFF
TRBJ1-4,17,TRBV27,CASSLYPPRGTNEKLFF
TRBJ2-1,18,TRBV4-1,CASSFLAGEFSEYNEQFF
TRBJ1-2,11,TRBV7-9,CASRSQGDYTF
TRBJ1-2,15,TRBV27,CASSLGGGPIYGYTF
TRBJ1-4,14,TRBV15,CATSPGRFNEKLFF
TRBJ2-7,12,TRBV6-5,CASSLDSPKQYF
TRBJ1-1,14,TRBV11-2,CASSPGVPVTEAFF